This T cell receptor beta chain is from a study of T cells in Graves' hyperthyroidism and ophthalmopathy. From RNA transcripts, TCR beta CDR3 regions were amplified. RT-PCR in the first round (using the HTBI primer set) targeted the TCR CDR3. TCRdb processed the multiplex PCR reads anew with MiXCR; each CDR3 protein has one entry. In the table there are around 360,000 distinct CDR3 sequences, 13% to 15% of which are singletons. Sequenced material: blood. The sequence came from a woman aged 55 to 70 with Graves' ophthalmopathy.

CDR3: CASSYHQAYTGELFF. In DNA form, the CDR3 reads TGTGCCAGCAGTTACCATCAGGCATACACCGGGGAGCTGTTTTTT. The chain carries TRBV6-2 or TRBV6-3 and TRBJ2-2; D remains ambiguous. CDR3 size: 15 residues. CDR1 is MNHEY and CDR2 is SVGEGT in the germline V gene. Trimming removed 2 bases at V and 3 bases at J, with 10 bases between.